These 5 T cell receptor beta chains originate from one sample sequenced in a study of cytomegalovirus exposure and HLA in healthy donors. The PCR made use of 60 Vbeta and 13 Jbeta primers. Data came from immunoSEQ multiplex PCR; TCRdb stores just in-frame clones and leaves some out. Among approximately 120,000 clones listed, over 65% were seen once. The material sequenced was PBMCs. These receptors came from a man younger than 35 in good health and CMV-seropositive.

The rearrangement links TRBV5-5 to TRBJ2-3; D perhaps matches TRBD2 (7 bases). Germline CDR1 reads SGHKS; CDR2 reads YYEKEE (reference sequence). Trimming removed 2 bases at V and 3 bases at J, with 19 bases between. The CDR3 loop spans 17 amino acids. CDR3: CASSLGVGGPLTDTQYF. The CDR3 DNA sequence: TGTGCCAGCAGCTTAGGAGTGGGGGGGCCGTTGACAGATACGCAGTATTTT. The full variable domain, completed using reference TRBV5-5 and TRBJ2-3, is DAGVTQSPTHLIKTRGQQVTLRCSPISGHKSVSWYQQVLGQGPQFIFQYYEKEERGRGNFPDRFSARQFPNYSSELNVNALLLGDSALYLCASSLGVGGPLTDTQYFGPGTRLTVL.

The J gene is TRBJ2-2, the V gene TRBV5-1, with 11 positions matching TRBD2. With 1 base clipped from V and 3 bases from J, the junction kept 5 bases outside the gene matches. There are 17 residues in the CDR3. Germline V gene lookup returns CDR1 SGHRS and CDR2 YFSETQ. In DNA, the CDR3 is TGCGCCAGCAGCTTGCCTAGCGGGGGGACGTACACCGGGGAGCTGTTTTTT. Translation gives CASSLPSGGTYTGELFF.

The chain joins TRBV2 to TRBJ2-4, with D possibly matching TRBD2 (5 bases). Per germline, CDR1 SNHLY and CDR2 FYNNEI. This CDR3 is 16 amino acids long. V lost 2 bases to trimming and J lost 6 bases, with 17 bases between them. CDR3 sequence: CASSESQRRSGNIQYF. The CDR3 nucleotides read TGTGCCAGCAGTGAATCCCAGCGGCGGTCGGGAAACATTCAGTACTTC.

CDR3: CASSFSSPLNTEAFF. CDR3 nucleotides: TGTGCCAGCAGCTTTTCGAGTCCCTTGAACACTGAAGCTTTCTTT. The chain uses TRBV7-9 and TRBJ1-1; no clear D. This CDR3 comprises 15 residues. The V end was cut by 3 bases, the J end by 0 bases, with 11 bases between. The germline V gene has CDR1 SEHNR and CDR2 FQNEAQ (reference sequence).

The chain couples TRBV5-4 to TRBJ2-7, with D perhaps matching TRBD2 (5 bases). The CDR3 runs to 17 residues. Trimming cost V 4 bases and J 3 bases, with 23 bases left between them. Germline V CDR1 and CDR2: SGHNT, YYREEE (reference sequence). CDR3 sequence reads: CASSPSIALGQLYEQYF. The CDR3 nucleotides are TGTGCCAGCAGCCCTTCTATAGCGCTGGGCCAGCTCTACGAGCAGTACTTC.